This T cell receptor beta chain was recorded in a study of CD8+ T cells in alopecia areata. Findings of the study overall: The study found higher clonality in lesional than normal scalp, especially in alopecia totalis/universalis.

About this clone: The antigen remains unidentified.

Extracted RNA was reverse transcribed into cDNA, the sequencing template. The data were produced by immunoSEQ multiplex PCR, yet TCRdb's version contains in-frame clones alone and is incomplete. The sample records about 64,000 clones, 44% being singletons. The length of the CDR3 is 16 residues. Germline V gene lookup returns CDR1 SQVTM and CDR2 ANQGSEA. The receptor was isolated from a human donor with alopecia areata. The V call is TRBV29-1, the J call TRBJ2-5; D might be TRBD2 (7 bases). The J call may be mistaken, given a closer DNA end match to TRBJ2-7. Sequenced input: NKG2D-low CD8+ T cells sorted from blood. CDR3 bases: TGCAGCGTTGAAGATGGGGGGGCAGGGCGACACTACGAGCAGTACTTC. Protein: CSVEDGGAGRHYEQYF.